This TCR beta chain was identified in a study of shared clonotypes between healthy human individuals. Sequenced by immunoSEQ multiplex PCR; TCRdb stores in-frame clones only, minus some. The repertoire includes around 640,000 clones, approximately 96% of them detected once, and approximately 0.12% sits in the top ten. Naive CD8 populations comprised CD45RO-negative cells positively selected for CCR7, excluding terminally differentiated effector memory CD45RA+ cells. Whole-study results and caveats: When compared with the clonotypes that were shared by all four sorted-subset donors, the non-shared clonotypes turned out to have lower generation probabilities. Across several donors, naive CD4 shared roughly 5%, naive CD8 around 3.5%, memory CD4 less than 2.5%, memory CD8 around 0.36%.

This CDR3 region has 18 residues. Remarks on this clone: The antigen remains unidentified.

The rearrangement joins TRBV21-1 to TRBJ1-5; the table's D call of TRBD1 was not tested on the DNA. TRBV21-1 constitutes a pseudogene. Sequencing was done on a sample of naive CD8+ T cells sorted from blood. The clonotype originates from a woman in her 30s in good health. CDR3 sequence: CASSKTLTQEYSNQPQHF. For the CDR3, the DNA is TGTGCCAGCAGCAAAACCCTGACACAAGAATATAGCAATCAGCCCCAGCATTTT.